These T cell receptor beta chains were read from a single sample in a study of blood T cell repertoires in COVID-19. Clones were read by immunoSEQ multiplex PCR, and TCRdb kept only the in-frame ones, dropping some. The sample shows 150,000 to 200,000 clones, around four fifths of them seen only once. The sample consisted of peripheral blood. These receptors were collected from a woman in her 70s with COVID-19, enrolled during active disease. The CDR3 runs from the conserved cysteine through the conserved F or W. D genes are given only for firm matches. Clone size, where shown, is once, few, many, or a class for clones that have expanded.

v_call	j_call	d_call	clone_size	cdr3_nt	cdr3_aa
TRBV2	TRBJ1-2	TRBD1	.	TGTGCCAGCAGTGAACGGGACAGTACACGCTATGGCTACACCTTC	CASSERDSTRYGYTF
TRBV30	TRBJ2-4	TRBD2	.	TGTGCCTGGTCCATAGCGGGAGTGGCCAAAAACATTCAGTACTTC	CAWSIAGVAKNIQYF
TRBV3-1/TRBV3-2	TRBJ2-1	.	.	TGTGCCAGCAGCCAAGACGGCAATGAGCAGTTCTTC	CASSQDGNEQFF
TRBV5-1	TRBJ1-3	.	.	TGCGCCAGCAGCTTGGCTTCCACTGCCTCTGGAAACACCATATATTTT	CASSLASTASGNTIYF
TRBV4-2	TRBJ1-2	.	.	TGTGCCAGCAGCGCGGAGGTGGCAGGGGCGGCGAATGGCTACACCTTC	CASSAEVAGAANGYTF
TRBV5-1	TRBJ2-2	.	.	TGCGCCAGCAGCTTGGAGGGGCTCGGTCGAGTAACCGGGGAGCTGTTTTTT	CASSLEGLGRVTGELFF
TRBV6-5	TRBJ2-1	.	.	TGTGCCAGCAGTTACTCGTCCCCTAGGAACAATGAGCAGTTCTTC	CASSYSSPRNNEQFF
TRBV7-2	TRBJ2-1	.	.	TGTGCCAGCAGCTTGGGGGCGGGGGATGAGCAGTTCTTC	CASSLGAGDEQFF
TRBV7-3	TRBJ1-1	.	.	TGTGCCAGCAGCCCGACGACTGGGGGGACTGAAGCTTTCTTT	CASSPTTGGTEAFF
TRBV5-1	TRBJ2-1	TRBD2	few	TGCGCCAGCAGCCCAAGGACTAGCGGGACGGGGGTATCCCAATTTAGGCAGTTCTTC	CASSPRTSGTGVSQFRQFF
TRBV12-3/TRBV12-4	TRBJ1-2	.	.	TGTGCCAGCAGTTTAGGTGGCGGAGGTGGCTACACCTTC	CASSLGGGGGYTF
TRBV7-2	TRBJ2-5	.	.	TGTGCCAGCAGCCCCAGACAGACCCAAGAGACCCAGTACTTC	CASSPRQTQETQYF
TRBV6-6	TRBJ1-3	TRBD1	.	TGTGCCAGCAGTTACTCGGGACAGTTCTCTGGAAACACCATATATTTT	CASSYSGQFSGNTIYF
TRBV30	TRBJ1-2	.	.	TGTGCCTGGAGTTCCGGGGATGGCTACACCTTC	CAWSSGDGYTF
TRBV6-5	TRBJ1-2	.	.	TGTGCCAGCAGCCGGGGGGGGACCGGTAACTATGGCTACACCTTC	CASSRGGTGNYGYTF
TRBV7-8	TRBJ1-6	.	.	TGTGCCAGCAGCTTAGATTGGCGGAATAATTCACCCCTCCACTTT	CASSLDWRNNSPLHF
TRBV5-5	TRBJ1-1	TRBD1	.	TGTGCCAGCAGCTCCGGGACAGGGAGGACTGAAGCTTTCTTT	CASSSGTGRTEAFF
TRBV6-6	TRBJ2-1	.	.	TGTGCCAGCAGTTACGGCAGGGTGAATGAGCAGTTCTTC	CASSYGRVNEQFF
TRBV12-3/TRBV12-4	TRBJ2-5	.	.	TGTGCCAGCAGTTTGATGGGAGGAGAGACCCAGTACTTC	CASSLMGGETQYF
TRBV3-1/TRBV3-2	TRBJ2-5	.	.	TGTGCCAGCAGGTATACTCCGCAAGAGACCCAGTACTTC	CASRYTPQETQYF
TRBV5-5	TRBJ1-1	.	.	TGTGCCAGCAGCTTGGAGCAGGGGCAGGGCACTGAAGCTTTCTTT	CASSLEQGQGTEAFF
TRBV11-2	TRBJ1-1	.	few	TGTGCCAGCAGCCGAATCACAGGGAAGGGCGAAGCTTTCTTT	CASSRITGKGEAFF
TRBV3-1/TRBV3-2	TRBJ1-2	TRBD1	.	TGTGCCAGCAGCCTTACAGGGGGCGAGGGCTATGGCTACACCTTC	CASSLTGGEGYGYTF
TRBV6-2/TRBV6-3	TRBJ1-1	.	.	TGTGCCAGCAGTTACGGGCCTGTGGCGGGGGACACTGAAGCTTTCTTT	CASSYGPVAGDTEAFF
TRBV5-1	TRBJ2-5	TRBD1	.	TGCGCCAGCAGCCCCCCCCTAGACAGGGGGCGCATGGAGACCCAGTACTTC	CASSPPLDRGRMETQYF
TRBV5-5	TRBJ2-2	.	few	TGTGCCAGCAGCCTCAGGCCCTCGGACACCGGGGAGCTGTTTTTT	CASSLRPSDTGELFF
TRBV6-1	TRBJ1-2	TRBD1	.	TGTGCCAGCAGTGAAATCCAGGGGGCTATGTTCTATGGCTACACCTTC	CASSEIQGAMFYGYTF
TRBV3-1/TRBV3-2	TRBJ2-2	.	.	TGTGCCAGCAGCCACGGGTCCCTACAAGGCGGGGAGCTGTTTTTT	CASSHGSLQGGELFF
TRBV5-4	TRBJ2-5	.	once	TGTGCCAGCAGCTTGACGTCGGCGGGACGGGAGACCCAGTACTTC	CASSLTSAGRETQYF
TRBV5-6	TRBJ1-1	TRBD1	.	TGTGCCAGCAGCACCCAGGGGGCGCATGCTTTAGTGAAATCTGAAGCTTTCTTT	CASSTQGAHALVKSEAFF
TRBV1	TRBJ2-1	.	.	TGCACCAGCAGCCAAGATACGAGGCTCCCTTTGAACAATGAGCAGTTCTTC	CTSSQDTRLPLNNEQFF
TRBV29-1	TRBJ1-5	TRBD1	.	TGCAGCGGTAGGACAGGTAATCAGCCCCAGCATTTT	CSGRTGNQPQHF
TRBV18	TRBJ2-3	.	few	TGTGCCAGCTCACCCAGGGGTTTGACAGATACGCAGTATTTT	CASSPRGLTDTQYF
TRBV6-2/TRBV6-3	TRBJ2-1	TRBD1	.	TGTGCCAGCAGTTATGACTTCGACAGGGGGCCTTACAATGAGCAGTTCTTC	CASSYDFDRGPYNEQFF
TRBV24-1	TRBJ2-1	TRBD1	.	TGTGCCACCAGTGATCTCTTTACAGGGGGGCAGTTCTTC	CATSDLFTGGQFF
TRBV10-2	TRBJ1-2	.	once	TGCGCCAGCAGTGCTTGGGGAGGCTATGGCTACACCTTC	CASSAWGGYGYTF
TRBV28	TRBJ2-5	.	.	TGTGCCAGCATAGGCGGGTTAGAGACCCAGTACTTC	CASIGGLETQYF
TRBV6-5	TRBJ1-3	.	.	TGTGCCAGCAGTTACTGGTCAGGGTCTGGAAACACCATATATTTT	CASSYWSGSGNTIYF
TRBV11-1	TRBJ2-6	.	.	TGTGCCAGCAGCTTAGGCGGGGCTGGGGCCAACGTCCTGACTTTC	CASSLGGAGANVLTF
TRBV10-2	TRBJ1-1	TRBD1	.	TGCGCCAGCAGTGGACAGGGGGGAAACACTGAAGCTTTCTTT	CASSGQGGNTEAFF
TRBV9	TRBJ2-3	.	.	TGTGCCAGCAGCGGACTAGAAAGCACGCAGTATTTT	CASSGLESTQYF
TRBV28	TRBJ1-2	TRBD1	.	TGTGCCAGCAGAGGTACCGGGACAGCTAATGGCTACACCTTC	CASRGTGTANGYTF
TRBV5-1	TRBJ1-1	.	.	TGCGCCAGCAGCTTGGGCCTCGGGGAAACTGAAGCTTTCTTT	CASSLGLGETEAFF
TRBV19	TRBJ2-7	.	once	TGTGCCAGTAGCCAGGGAAGGACCTACGAGCAGTACTTC	CASSQGRTYEQYF
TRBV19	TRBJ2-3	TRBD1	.	TGTGCCAGTAGTATCTTGGGACAGGGCGGGACAGATACGCAGTATTTT	CASSILGQGGTDTQYF
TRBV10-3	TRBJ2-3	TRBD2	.	TGTGCCTCCAAGCGGGAGGGCACAGATACGCAGTATTTT	CASKREGTDTQYF
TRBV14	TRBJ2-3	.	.	TGTGCCAGCAGCCAAGGACTACTGCAAGATACGCAGTATTTT	CASSQGLLQDTQYF
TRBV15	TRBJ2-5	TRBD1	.	TGTGCCACCAGCAGGGACAGGGTTCGTGAGACCCAGTACTTC	CATSRDRVRETQYF
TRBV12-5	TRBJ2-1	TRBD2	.	TGTGCTAGTGGTTTGGGGCTAGCGGCCCACAATGAGCAGTTCTTC	CASGLGLAAHNEQFF
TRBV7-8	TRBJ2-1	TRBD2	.	TGTGCCAGCAGCTCTGACCGACTAGCGCGACGATACAATGAGCAGTTCTTC	CASSSDRLARRYNEQFF
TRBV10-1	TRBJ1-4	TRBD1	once	TGCGCCAGATGGGGGACAGGGGGCAGGGAAAAACTGTTTTTT	CARWGTGGREKLFF
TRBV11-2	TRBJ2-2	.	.	TGTGCCAGCAGAATAAGCGGGCAGGCCGGGGAGCTGTTTTTT	CASRISGQAGELFF
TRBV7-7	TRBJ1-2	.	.	TGTGCCAGCAGCTTAGAGCCTTTAGGGAGGGTAGGAAAGTATGGCTACACCTTC	CASSLEPLGRVGKYGYTF